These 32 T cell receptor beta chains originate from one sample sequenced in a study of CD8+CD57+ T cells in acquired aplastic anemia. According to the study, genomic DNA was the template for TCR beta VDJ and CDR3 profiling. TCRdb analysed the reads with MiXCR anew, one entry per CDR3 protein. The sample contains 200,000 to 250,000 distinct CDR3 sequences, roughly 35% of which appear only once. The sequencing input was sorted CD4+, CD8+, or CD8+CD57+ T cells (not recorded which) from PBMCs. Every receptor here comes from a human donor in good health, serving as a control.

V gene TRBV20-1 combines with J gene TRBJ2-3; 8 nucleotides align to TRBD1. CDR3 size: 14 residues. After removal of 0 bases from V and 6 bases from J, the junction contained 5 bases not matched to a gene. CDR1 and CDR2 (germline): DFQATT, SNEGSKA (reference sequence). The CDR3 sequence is CSARDRGHTDTQYF. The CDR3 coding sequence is TGCAGTGCTAGAGACAGGGGGCACACGGATACGCAGTATTTT.

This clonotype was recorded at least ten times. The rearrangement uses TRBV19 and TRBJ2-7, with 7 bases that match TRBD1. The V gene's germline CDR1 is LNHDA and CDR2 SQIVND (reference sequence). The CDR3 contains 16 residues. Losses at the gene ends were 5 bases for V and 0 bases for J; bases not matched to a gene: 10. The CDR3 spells CASSPLPGQSSYEQYF. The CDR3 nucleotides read TGTGCCAGTAGTCCTTTACCGGGACAGTCCTCCTACGAGCAGTACTTC.

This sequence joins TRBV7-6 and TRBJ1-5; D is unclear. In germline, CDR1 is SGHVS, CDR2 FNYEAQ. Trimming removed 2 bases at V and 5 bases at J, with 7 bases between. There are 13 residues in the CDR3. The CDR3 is CASSLLQYQPQHF. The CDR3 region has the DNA TGTGCCAGCAGCTTACTGCAGTATCAGCCCCAGCATTTT.

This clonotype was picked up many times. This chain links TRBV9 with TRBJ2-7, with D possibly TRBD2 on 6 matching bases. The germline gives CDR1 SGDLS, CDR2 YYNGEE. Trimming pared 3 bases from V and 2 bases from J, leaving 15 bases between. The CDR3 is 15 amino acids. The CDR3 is CASSGRDGGTYEQYF. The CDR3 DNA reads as TGTGCCAGCAGCGGCCGGGACGGGGGAACCTACGAGCAGTACTTC.

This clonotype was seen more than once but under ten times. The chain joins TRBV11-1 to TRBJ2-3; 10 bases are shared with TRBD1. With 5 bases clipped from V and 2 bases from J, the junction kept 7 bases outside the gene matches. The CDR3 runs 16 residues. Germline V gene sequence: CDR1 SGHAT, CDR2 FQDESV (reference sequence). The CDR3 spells CASSPGTGDHTDTQYF. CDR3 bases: TGTGCCAGCAGCCCCGGGACAGGGGATCACACAGATACGCAGTATTTT.

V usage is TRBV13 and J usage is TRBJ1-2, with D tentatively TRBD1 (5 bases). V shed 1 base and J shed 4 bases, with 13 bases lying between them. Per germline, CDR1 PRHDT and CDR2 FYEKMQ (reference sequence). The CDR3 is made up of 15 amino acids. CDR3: CASSLDRTRIYGYTF. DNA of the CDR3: TGTGCCAGCAGCTTAGACCGGACAAGGATCTATGGCTACACCTTC.

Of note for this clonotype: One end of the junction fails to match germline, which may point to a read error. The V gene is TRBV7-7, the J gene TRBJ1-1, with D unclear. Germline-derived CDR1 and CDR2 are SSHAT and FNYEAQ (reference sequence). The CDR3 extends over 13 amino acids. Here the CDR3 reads CASSLGERTEAFF. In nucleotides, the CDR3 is TGTGCTAGCAGCTTAGGAGAAAGGACTGAAGCTTTCTTT.

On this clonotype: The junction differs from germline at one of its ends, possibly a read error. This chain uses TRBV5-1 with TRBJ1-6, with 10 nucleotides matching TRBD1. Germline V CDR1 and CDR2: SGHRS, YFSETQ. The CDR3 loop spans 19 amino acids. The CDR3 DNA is TGCGCCAGCAGCCCCGTGGCCCCGGGGGGACAGGGGACTTATTCACCCCCCCACTTT. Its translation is CASSPVAPGGQGTYSPPHF.

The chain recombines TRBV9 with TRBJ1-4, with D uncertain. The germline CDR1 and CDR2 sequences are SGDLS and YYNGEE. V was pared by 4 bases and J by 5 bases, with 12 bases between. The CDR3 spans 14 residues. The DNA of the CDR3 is TGTGCCAGCAGCCCCACGGACGGAAATGAAAAACTGTTTTTT. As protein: CASSPTDGNEKLFF.

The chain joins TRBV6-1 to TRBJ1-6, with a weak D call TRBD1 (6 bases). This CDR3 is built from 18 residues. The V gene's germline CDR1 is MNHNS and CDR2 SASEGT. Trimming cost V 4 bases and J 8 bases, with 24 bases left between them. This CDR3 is CASSGAPYGAGAYSPLHF. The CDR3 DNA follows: TGTGCCAGCAGTGGAGCTCCATACGGGGCAGGGGCGTATTCACCCCTCCACTTT.

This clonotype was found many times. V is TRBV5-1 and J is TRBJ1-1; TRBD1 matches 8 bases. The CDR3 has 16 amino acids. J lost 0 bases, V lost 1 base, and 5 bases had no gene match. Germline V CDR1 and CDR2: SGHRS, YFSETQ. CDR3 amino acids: CASSLRTGPMNTEAFF. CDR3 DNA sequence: TGCGCCAGCAGCTTGAGGACAGGGCCCATGAACACTGAAGCTTTCTTT.

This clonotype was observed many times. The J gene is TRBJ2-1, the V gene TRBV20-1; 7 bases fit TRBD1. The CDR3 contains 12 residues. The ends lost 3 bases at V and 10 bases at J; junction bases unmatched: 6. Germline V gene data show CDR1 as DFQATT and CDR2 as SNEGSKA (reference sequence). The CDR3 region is CSASLGGQEQFF. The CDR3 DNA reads TGCAGTGCTAGTCTAGGGGGACAGGAGCAGTTCTTC.

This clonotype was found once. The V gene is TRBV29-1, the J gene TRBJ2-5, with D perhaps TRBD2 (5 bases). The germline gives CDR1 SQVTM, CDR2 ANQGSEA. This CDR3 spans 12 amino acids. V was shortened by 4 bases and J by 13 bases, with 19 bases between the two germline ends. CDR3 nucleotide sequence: TGCAGCGTTGCTGGGAGTGGGATTTCGGTGTACTTC. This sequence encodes CSVAGSGISVYF.

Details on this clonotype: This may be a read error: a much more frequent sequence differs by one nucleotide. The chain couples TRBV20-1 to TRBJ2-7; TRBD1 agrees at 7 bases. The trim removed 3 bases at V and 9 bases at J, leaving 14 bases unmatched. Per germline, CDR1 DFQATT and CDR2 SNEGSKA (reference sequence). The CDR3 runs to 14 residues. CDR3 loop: CSASVGPDRVGQYF. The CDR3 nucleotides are TGCAGTGCTAGCGTCGGCCCCGACAGGGTCGGGCAGTACTTC.

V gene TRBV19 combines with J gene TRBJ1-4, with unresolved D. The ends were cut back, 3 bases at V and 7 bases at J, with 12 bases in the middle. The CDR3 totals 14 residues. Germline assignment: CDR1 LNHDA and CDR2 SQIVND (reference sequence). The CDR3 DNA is TGTGCCAGTAGTATCGACCCGAGGAGTGAAAAACTGTTTTTT. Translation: CASSIDPRSEKLFF.

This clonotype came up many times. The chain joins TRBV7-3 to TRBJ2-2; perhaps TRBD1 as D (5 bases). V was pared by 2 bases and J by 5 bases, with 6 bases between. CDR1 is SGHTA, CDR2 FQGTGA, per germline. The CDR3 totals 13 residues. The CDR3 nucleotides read TGTGCCAGCAGCTTATCAGGGACCGGGGAGCTGTTTTTT. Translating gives CASSLSGTGELFF.

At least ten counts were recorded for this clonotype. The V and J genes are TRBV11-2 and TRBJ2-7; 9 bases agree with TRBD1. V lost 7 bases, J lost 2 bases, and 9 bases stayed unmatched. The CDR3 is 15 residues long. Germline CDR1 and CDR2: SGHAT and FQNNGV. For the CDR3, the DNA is TGTGCCAGCACAAAAACCGGGACAGGGACCTACGAGCAGTACTTC. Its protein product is CASTKTGTGTYEQYF.

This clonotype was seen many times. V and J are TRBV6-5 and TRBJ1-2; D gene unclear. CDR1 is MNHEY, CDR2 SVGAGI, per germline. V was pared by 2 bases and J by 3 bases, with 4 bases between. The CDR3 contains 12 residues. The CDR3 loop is CASSYGDYGYTF. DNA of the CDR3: TGTGCCAGCAGTTACGGTGACTATGGCTACACCTTC.

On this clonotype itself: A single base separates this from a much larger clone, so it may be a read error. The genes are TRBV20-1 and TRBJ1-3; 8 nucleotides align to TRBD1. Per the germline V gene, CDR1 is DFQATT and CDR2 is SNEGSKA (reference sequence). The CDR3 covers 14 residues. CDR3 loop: CSADRGGRGNTICF. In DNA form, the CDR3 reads TGCAGTGCTGACAGGGGAGGTAGAGGAAACACCATATGTTTT.

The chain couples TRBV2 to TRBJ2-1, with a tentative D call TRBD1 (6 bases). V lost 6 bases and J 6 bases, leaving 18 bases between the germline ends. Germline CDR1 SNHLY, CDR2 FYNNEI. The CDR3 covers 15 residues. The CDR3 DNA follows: TGTGCCAGCAGCTTGACGACAGGCCCTGGCAATGAGCAGTTCTTC. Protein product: CASSLTTGPGNEQFF.

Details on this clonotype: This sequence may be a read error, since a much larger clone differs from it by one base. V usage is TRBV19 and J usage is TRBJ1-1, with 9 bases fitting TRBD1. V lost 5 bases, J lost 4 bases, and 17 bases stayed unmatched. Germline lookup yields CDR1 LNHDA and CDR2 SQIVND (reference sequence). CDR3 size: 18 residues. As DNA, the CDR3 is TGTGCCAGTAGTTCACCCCCCAGACAGGGGGAGCCGAGCACTGAAGCTTTCTTT. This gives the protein CASSSPPRQGEPSTEAFF.

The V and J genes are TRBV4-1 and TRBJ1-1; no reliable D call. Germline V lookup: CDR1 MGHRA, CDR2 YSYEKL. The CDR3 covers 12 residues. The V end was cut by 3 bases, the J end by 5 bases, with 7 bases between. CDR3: CASSHSGTEAFF. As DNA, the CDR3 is TGCGCCAGCAGCCACTCCGGGACTGAAGCTTTCTTT.

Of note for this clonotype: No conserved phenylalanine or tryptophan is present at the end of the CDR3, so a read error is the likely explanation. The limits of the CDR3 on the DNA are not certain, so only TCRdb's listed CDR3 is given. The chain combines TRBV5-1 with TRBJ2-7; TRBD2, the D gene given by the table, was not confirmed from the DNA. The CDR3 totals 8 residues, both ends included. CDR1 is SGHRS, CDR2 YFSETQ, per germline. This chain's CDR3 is CASSLVGG.

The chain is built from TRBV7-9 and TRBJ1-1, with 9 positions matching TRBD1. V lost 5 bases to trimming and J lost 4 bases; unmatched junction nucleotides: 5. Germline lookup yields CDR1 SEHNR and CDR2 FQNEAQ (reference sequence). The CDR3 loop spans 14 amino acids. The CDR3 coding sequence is TGTGCCAGCAGCCAGGACAGGGGCTTCACTGAAGCTTTCTTT. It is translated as CASSQDRGFTEAFF.

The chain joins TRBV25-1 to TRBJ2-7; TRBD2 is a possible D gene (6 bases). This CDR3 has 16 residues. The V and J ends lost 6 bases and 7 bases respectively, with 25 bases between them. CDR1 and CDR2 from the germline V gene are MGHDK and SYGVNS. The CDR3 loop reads CASSLAISAGTGEQYF. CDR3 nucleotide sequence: TGTGCCAGCAGCTTGGCCATCTCGGCGGGGACGGGGGAGCAGTACTTC.

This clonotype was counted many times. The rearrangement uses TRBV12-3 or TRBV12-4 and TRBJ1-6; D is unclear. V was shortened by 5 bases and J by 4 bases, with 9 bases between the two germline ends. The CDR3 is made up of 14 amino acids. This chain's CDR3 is CASSELNYNSPLHF. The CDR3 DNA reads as TGTGCCAGCAGTGAACTGAATTATAATTCACCCCTCCACTTT.

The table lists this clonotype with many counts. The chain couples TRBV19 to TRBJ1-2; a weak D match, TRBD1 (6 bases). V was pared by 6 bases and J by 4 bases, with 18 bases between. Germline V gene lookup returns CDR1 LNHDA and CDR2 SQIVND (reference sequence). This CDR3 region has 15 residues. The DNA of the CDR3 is TGTGCCAGTAGCTATACCCTACAGGGCGGCTATGGCTACACCTTC. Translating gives CASSYTLQGGYGYTF. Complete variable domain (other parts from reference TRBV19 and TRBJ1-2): DGGITQSPKYLFRKEGQNVTLSCEQNLNHDAMYWYRQDPGQGLRLIYYSQIVNDFQKGDIAEGYSVSREKKESFPLTVTSAQKNPTAFYLCASSYTLQGGYGYTFGSGTRLTVV.

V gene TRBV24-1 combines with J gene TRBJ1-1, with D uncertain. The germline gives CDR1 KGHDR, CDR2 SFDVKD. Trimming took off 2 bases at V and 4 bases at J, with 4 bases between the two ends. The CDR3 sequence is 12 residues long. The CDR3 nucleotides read TGTGCCACCAGTGATTCCGGCACTGAAGCTTTCTTT. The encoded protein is CATSDSGTEAFF.

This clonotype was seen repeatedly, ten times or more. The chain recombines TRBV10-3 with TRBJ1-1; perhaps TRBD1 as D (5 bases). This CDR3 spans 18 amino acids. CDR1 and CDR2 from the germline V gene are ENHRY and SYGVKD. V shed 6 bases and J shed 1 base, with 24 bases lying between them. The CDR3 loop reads CAISDSLTGPPKNTEAFF. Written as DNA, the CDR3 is TGTGCCATCAGCGACTCTCTAACGGGGCCTCCCAAGAACACTGAAGCTTTCTTT.

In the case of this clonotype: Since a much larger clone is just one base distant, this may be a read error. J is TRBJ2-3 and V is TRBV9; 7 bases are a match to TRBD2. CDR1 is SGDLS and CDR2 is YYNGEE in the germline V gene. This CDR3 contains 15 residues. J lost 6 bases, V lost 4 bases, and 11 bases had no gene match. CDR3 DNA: TGTGCCAGCAGCCCAGGGAGGGTCCTGATGGATACGCAGTATTTT. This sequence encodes CASSPGRVLMDTQYF.

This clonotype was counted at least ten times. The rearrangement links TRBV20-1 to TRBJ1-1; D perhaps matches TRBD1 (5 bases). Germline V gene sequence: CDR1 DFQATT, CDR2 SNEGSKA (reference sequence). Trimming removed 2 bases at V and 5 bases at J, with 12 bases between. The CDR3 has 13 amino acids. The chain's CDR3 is CSARQGMWTEAFF. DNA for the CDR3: TGCAGTGCTAGACAGGGAATGTGGACTGAAGCTTTCTTT.

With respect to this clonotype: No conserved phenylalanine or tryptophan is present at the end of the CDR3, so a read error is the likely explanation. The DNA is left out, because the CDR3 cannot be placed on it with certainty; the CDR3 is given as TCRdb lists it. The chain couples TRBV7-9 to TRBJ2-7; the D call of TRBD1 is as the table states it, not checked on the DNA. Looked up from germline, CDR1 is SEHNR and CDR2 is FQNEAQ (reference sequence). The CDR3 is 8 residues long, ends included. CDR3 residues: CASSSVGQ.